The following is a TCR beta chain sequence with its context. Its antigen is not known. The data were obtained in a study of T cells in Graves' hyperthyroidism and ophthalmopathy. Notes on the study in general: Before onset, by a median of approximately 6.2 months, the model predicted ophthalmopathy.

V shed 4 bases and J shed 4 bases, with 11 bases lying between them. This CDR3 comprises 13 residues. CDR1 and CDR2 (germline): SGDLS, YYNGEE. What was amplified from RNA transcripts were TCR beta CDR3 regions. First-round RT-PCR of the TCR CDR3 relied on the HTBI primer set. TCRdb reprocessed the multiplex PCR reads with MiXCR, giving one entry per CDR3 protein. The repertoire holds under 800,000 distinct CDR3 sequences, with 14% as singletons. The receptor was derived from a woman aged 18-30 years with Graves' hyperthyroidism. Sequencing used blood. The J gene is TRBJ1-1, the V gene TRBV9; D call uncertain. The CDR3, as DNA: TGTGCCAGCAGCCGTACAGAGGGCACTGAAGCTTTCTTT. As protein: CASSRTEGTEAFF. Filled out from reference TRBV9 and TRBJ1-1, the complete variable domain reads DSGVTQTPKHLITATGQRVTLRCSPRSGDLSVYWYQQSLDQGLQFLIQYYNGEERAKGNILERFSAQQFPDLHSELNLSSLELGDSALYFCASSRTEGTEAFFGQGTRLTVV.